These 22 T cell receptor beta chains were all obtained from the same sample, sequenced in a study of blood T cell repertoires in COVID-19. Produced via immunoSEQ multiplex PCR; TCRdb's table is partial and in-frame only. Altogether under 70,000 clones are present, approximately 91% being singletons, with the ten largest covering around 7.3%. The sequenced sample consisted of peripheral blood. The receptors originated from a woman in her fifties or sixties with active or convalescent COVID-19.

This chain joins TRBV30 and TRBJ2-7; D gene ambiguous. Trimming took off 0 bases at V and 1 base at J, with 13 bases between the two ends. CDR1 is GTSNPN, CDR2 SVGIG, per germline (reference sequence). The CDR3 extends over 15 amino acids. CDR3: CAWSVSHFGSYEQYF. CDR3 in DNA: TGTGCCTGGAGTGTTTCCCACTTCGGGTCCTACGAGCAGTACTTC.

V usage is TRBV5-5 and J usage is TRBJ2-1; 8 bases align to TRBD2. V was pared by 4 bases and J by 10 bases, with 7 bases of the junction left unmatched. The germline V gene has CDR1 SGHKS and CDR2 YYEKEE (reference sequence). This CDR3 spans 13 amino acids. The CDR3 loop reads CASSRAGAGEQFF. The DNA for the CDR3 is TGTGCCAGCAGCCGAGCGGGGGCAGGGGAGCAGTTCTTC.

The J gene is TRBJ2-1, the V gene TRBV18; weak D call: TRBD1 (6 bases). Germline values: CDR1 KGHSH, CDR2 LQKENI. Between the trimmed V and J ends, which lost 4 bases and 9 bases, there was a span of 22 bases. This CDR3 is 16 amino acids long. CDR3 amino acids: CASSLTTGASISEQFF. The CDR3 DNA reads TGTGCCAGCTCACTTACGACAGGTGCATCGATTAGTGAGCAGTTCTTC.

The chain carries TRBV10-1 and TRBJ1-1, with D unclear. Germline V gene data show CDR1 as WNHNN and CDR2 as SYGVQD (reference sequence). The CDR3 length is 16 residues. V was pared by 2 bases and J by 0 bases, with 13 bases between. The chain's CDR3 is CASSEGRAGVNTEAFF. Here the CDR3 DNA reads TGCGCCAGCAGTGAGGGGAGGGCAGGCGTGAACACTGAAGCTTTCTTT.

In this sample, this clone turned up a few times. In nucleotides, the CDR3 is TGTGCCACCAGCAGAGGGCAGCGGGGGAACACTGAAGCTTTCTTT. Protein sequence: CATSRGQRGNTEAFF. The chain combines TRBV15 with TRBJ1-1; D unresolved. The CDR3 consists of 15 residues. V was trimmed by 1 base and J by 1 base, leaving 10 bases between them. CDR1 is LNHNV, CDR2 YYDKDF, per germline (reference sequence).

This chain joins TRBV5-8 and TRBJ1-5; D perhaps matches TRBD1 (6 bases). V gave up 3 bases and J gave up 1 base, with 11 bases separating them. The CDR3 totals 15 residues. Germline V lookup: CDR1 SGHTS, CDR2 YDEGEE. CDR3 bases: TGTGCCAGCAGCTCCGGGGGGCGGAGCAATCAGCCCCAGCATTTT. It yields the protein CASSSGGRSNQPQHF.

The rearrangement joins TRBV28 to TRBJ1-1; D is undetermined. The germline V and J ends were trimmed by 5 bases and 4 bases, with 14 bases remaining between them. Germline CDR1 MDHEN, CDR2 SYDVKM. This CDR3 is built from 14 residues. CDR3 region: CASSAIRVSTEAFF. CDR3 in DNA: TGTGCCAGCAGTGCTATCCGGGTCAGCACTGAAGCTTTCTTT.

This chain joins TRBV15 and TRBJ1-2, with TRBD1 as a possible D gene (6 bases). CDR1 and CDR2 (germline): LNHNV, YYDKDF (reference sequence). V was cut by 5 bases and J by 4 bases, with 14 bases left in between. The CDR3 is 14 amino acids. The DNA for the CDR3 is TGTGCCACCAGCTTACAGGGAGCTCCCTATGGCTACACCTTC. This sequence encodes CATSLQGAPYGYTF.

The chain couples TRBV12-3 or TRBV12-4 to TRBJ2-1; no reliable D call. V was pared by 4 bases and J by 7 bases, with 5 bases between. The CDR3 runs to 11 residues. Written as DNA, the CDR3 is TGTGCCAGCAGTTCCCGTAATGAGCAGTTCTTC. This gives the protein CASSSRNEQFF.

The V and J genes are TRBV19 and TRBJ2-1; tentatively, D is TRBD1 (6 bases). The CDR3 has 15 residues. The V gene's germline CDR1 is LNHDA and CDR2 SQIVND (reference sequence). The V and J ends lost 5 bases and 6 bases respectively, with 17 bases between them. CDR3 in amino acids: CASSGLQGLANEQFF. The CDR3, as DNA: TGTGCCAGTAGTGGGTTACAGGGTTTGGCCAATGAGCAGTTCTTC.

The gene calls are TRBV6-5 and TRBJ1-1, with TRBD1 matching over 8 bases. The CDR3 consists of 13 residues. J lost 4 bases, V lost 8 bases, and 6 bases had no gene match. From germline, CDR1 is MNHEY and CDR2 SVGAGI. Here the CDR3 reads CASWSTGVTEAFF. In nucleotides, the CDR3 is TGTGCCAGCTGGTCGACAGGGGTCACTGAAGCTTTCTTT.

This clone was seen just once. The CDR3 sequence: CASSQRGPGANVLTF. For the CDR3, the DNA is TGTGCCAGCAGCCAAAGGGGGCCTGGGGCCAACGTCCTGACTTTC. The chain recombines TRBV7-3 with TRBJ2-6; 7 bases are shared with TRBD1. CDR3 size: 15 residues. After removal of 5 bases from V and 2 bases from J, the junction contained 3 bases not matched to a gene. The germline CDR1 and CDR2 sequences are SGHTA and FQGTGA.

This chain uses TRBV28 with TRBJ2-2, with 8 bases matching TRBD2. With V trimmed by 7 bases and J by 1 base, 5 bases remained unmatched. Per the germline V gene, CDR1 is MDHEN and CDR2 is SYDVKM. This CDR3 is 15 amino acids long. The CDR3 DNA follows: TGTGCCAGCAACCGACTAGCGAAGAACACCGGGGAGCTGTTTTTT. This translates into CASNRLAKNTGELFF. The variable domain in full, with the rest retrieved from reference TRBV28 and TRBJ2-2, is DVKVTQSSRYLVKRTGEKVFLECVQDMDHENMFWYRQDPGLGLRLIYFSYDVKMKEKGDIPEGYSVSREKKERFSLILESASTNQTSMYLCASNRLAKNTGELFFGEGSRLTVL.

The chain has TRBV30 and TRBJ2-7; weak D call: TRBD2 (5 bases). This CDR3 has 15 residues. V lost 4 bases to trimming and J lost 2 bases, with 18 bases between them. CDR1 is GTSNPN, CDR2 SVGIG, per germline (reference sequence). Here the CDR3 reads CAWTAPLAETYEQYF. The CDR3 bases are TGTGCCTGGACCGCCCCTCTAGCAGAGACCTACGAGCAGTACTTC.

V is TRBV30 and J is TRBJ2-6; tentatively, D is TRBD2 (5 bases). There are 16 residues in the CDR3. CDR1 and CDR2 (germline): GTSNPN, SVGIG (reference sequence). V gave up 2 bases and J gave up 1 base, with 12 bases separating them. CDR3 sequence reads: CAWSWPDLSGANVLTF. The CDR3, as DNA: TGTGCCTGGAGTTGGCCGGACTTGTCTGGGGCCAACGTCCTGACTTTC.

CDR3 amino acids: CAWEARRQETQYF. The CDR3 DNA is TGTGCCTGGGAGGCCCGGCGGCAAGAGACCCAGTACTTC. V usage is TRBV30 and J usage is TRBJ2-5, with D uncertain. CDR1 is GTSNPN and CDR2 is SVGIG in the germline V gene (reference sequence). Trimming left V 5 bases short and J 2 bases short, with 12 bases between. This CDR3 is 13 amino acids long.

The CDR3 protein is CSVSTRGRGYGYTF. The CDR3 nucleotides are TGCAGCGTATCAACAAGGGGGAGGGGATACGGCTACACCTTC. J is TRBJ1-2 and V is TRBV29-1, with D possibly TRBD1 on 6 matching bases. The CDR3 contains 14 residues. Germline V gives CDR1 SQVTM, CDR2 ANQGSEA. With 6 bases removed from V and 8 bases from J, the gap between germline ends came to 22 bases.

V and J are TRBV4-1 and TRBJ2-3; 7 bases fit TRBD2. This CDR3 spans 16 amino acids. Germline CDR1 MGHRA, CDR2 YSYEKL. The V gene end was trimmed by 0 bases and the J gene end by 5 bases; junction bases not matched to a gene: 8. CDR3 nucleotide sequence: TGCGCCAGCAGCCAAGAGCGGCGGGGGTTGCTAGATACGCAGTATTTT. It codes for CASSQERRGLLDTQYF.

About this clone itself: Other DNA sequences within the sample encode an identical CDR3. CDR3: CASSLAGNYGYTF. The CDR3 DNA reads TGTGCCAGCAGTTTGGCGGGTAACTATGGCTACACCTTC. This chain joins TRBV28 and TRBJ1-2; D uncertain. V was clipped by 3 bases and J by 1 base, with 6 bases between them. The CDR3 runs 13 residues. Germline CDR1 is MDHEN and CDR2 is SYDVKM.

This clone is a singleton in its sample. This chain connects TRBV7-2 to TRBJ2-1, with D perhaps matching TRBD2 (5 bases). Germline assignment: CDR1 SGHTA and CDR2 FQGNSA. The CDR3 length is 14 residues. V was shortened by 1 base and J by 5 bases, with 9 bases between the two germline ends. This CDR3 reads CASSLGASNNEQFF. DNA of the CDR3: TGTGCCAGCAGCTTAGGCGCTAGCAACAATGAGCAGTTCTTC.

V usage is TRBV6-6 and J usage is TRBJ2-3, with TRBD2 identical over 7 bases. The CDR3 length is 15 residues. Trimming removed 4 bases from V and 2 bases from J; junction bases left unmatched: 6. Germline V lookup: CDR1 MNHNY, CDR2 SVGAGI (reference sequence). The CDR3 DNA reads TGTGCCAGCAGTTTTCCGGGGAGGGACACAGATACGCAGTATTTT. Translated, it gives CASSFPGRDTDTQYF.

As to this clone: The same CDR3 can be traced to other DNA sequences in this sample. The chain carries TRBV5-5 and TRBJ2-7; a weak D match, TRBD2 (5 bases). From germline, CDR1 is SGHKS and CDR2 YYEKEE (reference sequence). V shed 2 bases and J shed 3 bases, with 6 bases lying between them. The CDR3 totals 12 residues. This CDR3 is CASSFRDYEQYF. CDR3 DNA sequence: TGTGCCAGCAGCTTTCGGGACTACGAGCAGTACTTC.